The entry that follows covers one T cell receptor beta chain sequence. Its antigen is unidentified. The CDR3 is 14 residues long. Between the trimmed V and J ends, which lost 6 bases and 6 bases, there was a span of 15 bases. Germline V gives CDR1 MNHEY, CDR2 SVGEGT. A sample-barcoded 5' primer and a J-beta primer mix were used in a second PCR of about 6 to 12 cycles. No fewer than 2.5 million CDR3-containing paired-end reads came from each sample. TCRdb re-analysed the 5' RACE reads in MiXCR, keeping a single row per CDR3 protein. This sample has 1.5 million to 2 million distinct CDR3 sequences, with approximately 28% found just once. The data derive from a study of blood T cells in healthy people across ages. Study summary: About one barcoded TCR beta cDNA was captured per two T cells. The study's findings and limits: Diversity of TCR beta per million T cells declined in a roughly linear way with age. There was no known CMV status for donors, so expanded clonotype changes were possibly confounded.

The TCR was taken from a woman aged 25 to 39 in good health. This chain links TRBV6-2 or TRBV6-3 with TRBJ2-1; D unresolved. The specimen sequenced was blood. CDR3 sequence reads: CASRSNRAPNEQFF. CDR3 DNA sequence: TGTGCCAGCAGAAGCAATCGGGCCCCCAATGAGCAGTTCTTC.